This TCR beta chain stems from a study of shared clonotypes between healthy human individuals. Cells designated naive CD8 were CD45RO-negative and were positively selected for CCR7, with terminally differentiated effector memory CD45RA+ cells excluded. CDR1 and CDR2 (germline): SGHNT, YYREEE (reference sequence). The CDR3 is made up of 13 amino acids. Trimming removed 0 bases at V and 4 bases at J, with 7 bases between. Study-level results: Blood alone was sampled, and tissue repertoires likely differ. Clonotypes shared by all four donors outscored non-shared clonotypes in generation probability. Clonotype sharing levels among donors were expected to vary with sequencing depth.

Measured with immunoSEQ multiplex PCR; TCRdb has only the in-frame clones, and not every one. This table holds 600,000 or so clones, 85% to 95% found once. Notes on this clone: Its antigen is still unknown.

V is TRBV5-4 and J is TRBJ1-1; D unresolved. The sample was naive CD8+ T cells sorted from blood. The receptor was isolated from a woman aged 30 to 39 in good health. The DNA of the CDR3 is TGTGCCAGCAGCTTGGTGGAGACCACTGAAGCTTTCTTT. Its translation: CASSLVETTEAFF.